A single T cell receptor beta chain is shown here with its context. These data come from a study of blood T cell repertoires in COVID-19. Study-level background: Samples representing acute and convalescent COVID-19 were sourced from the United States, Italy and Spain. The cDNA or gDNA used as material had been derived from T cells, B-cell-depleted T cells, or PBMCs.

The CDR3 spans 12 residues. V was pared by 3 bases and J by 12 bases, with 14 bases between. In the original processing: Amplification from reference gene primers served as the basis for estimated nucleated cell counts. The protocol was immunoSEQ multiplex PCR, while the TCRdb copy is restricted to in-frame clones and leaves out a portion. D and trimming were read from the DNA, whereas the V and J calls and clone size are those reported in that table. This sample carries roughly 260,000 clones, about 85% of them seen once, and the ten largest clones take roughly 4%. Sequenced: peripheral blood. The chain has TRBV12-3 or TRBV12-4 and TRBJ1-2, with a weak D call TRBD1 (5 bases). The sequence came from a man aged 60-69 years who had recovered from COVID-19. The CDR3 sequence: CASSFGRQFDTF. CDR3 bases: TGTGCCAGCAGTTTTGGACGACAGTTTGACACCTTC.